This TCR beta chain was sequenced for a study of CD8 T cells in ankylosing spondylitis. Via MiXCR, TCRdb re-called the 5' RACE reads, giving one row per CDR3 protein. The repertoire consists of a few hundred thousand distinct CDR3 sequences, with 18% occurring once and the leading ten covering about a third. The V end was cut by 0 bases, the J end by 3 bases, with 10 bases between. The CDR3 runs 15 residues. CDR1 and CDR2 (germline): SGDLS, YYNGEE. This clonotype has a handful of counts. The V and J genes are TRBV9 and TRBJ2-1; D unclear. The specimen sequenced was blood, either unsorted or a sorted T cell fraction (not recorded which). The clonotype comes from a male donor with ankylosing spondylitis or in good health (not recorded which). In DNA form, the CDR3 reads TGTGCCAGCAGCGTAGACGGAGATCGCTACAATGAGCAGTTCTTC. It yields the protein CASSVDGDRYNEQFF.